This T cell receptor (beta chain) is from a study of blood T cell repertoires in COVID-19. The V gene's germline CDR1 is MNHEY and CDR2 SMNVEV (reference sequence). The CDR3 has 15 residues. V lost 2 bases and J lost 4, with 14 bases in between. Per the study methods: Estimated nucleated cell counts came from reference gene primer amplification. Assay: immunoSEQ multiplex PCR; the TCRdb copy retains only in-frame clones and omits some. V and J calls and clone size are copied from that table; D and trimming were computed from the DNA. The sample includes about 190,000 clones, 80% to 85% seen only once; the top ten take about 5%.

The chain couples TRBV27 to TRBJ1-2; TRBD1 might be the D (5 bases). The source material was peripheral blood. This TCR was recovered from a woman in her 30s with acute or convalescent COVID-19. The CDR3 DNA reads TGTGCCAGCAGTTTAGAGGGCGGGGGGAGCTATGGCTACACCTTC. Encoded protein: CASSLEGGGSYGYTF.